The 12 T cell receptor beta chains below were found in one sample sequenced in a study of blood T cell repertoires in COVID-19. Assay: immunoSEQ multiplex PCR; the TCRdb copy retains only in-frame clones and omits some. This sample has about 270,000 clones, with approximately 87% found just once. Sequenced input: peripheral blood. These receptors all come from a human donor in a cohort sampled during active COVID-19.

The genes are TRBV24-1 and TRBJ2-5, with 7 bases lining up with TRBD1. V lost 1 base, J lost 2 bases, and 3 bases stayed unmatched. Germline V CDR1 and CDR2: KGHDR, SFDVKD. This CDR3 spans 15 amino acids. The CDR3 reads CATSDLLDRQETQYF. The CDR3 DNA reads TGTGCCACCAGTGATTTATTGGACAGGCAAGAGACCCAGTACTTC.

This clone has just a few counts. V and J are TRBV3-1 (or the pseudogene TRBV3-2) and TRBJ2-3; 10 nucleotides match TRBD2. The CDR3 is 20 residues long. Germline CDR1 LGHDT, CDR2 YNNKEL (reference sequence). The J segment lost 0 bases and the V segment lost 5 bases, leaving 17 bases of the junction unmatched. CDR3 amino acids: CASSYYRVSGGSYSTDTQYF. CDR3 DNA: TGTGCCAGCAGCTACTACCGAGTTAGCGGGGGGTCCTATAGCACAGATACGCAGTATTTT.

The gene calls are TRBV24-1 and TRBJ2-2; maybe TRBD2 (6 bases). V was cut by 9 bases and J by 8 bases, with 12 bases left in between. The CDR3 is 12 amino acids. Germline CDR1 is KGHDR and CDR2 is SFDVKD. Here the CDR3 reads CATATGAGELFF. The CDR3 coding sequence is TGTGCCACCGCTACGGGAGCGGGGGAGCTGTTTTTT.

In nucleotides, the CDR3 is TGCGCCAGCAGCCCCGAGGGCACAGATACGCAGTATTTT. Translation: CASSPEGTDTQYF. The chain carries TRBV4-1 and TRBJ2-3; D uncertain. Germline V CDR1 and CDR2: MGHRA, YSYEKL. The V end was cut by 4 bases, the J end by 1 base, with 6 bases between. This CDR3 is 13 amino acids long.

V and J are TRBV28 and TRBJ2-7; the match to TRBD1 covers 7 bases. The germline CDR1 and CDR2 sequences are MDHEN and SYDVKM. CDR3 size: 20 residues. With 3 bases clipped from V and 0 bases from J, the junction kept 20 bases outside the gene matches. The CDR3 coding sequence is TGTGCCAGCAGTTTTATCGCGATGGGGACCGGGACAGCGAACTCCTACGAGCAGTACTTC. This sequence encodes CASSFIAMGTGTANSYEQYF.

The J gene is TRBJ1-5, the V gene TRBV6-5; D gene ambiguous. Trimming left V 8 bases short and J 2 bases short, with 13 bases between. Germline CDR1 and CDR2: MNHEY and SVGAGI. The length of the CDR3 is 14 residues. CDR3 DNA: TGTGCCAGCGGCGGGGAAAGAGGCAATCAGCCCCAGCATTTT. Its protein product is CASGGERGNQPQHF.

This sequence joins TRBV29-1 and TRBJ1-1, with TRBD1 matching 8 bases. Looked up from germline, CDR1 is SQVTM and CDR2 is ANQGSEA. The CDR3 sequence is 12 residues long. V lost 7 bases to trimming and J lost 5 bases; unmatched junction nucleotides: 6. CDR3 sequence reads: CSADRVGTEAFF. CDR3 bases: TGCAGCGCGGACAGGGTTGGGACTGAAGCTTTCTTT.

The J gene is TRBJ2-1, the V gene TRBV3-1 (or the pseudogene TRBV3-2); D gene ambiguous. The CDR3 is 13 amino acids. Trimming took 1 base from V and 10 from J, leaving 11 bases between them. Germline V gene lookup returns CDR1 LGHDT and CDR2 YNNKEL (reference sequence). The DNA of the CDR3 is TGTGCCAGCAGCCAAGTGCGTGGGCGCGAGCAGTTCTTC. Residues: CASSQVRGREQFF.

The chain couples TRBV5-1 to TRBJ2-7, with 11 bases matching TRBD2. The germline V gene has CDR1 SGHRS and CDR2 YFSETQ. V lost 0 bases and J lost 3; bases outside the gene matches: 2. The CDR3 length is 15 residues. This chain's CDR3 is CASSLGTSGFYEQYF. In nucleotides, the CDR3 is TGCGCCAGCAGCTTGGGGACTAGCGGGTTCTACGAGCAGTACTTC.

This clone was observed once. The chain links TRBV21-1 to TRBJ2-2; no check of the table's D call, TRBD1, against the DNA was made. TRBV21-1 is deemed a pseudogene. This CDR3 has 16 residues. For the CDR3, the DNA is TGTGCCAGCAGCAAAGAGGGGCCGCATTGCACCGGGGAGCTGTTTTTT. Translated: CASSKEGPHCTGELFF.

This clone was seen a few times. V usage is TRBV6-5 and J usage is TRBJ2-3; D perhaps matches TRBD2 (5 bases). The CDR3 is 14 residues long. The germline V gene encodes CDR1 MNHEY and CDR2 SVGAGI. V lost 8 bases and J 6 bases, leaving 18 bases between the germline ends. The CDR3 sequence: CASGEALARDTQYF. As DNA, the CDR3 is TGTGCCAGCGGAGAGGCCCTAGCTCGTGATACGCAGTATTTT.

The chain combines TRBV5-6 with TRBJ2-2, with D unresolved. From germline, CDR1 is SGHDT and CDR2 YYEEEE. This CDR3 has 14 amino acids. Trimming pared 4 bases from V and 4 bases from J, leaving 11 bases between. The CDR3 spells CASSPIARTGELFF. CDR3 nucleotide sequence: TGTGCCAGCAGCCCTATAGCACGCACCGGGGAGCTGTTTTTT.